This TCR beta chain was retrieved from a study of identical twins. TCRdb called the 5' RACE reads again in MiXCR, with one record for every CDR3 protein. The repertoire holds around 1.7 million distinct CDR3 sequences, with about 32% as singletons. The CDR3 runs to 15 residues. The V and J ends lost 5 bases and 3 bases, in that order; junction bases with no gene match: 3. CDR1 and CDR2 (germline): MNHEY, SVGAGI. This clonotype has only one observation. The sequence was collected from a newborn girl in good health. The chain combines TRBV6-5 with TRBJ2-2; 10 nucleotides agree with TRBD1. Sequences were obtained from cord blood. CDR3 residues: CASSGDRGYTGELFF. DNA for the CDR3: TGTGCCAGCAGTGGGGACAGGGGTTACACCGGGGAGCTGTTTTTT.